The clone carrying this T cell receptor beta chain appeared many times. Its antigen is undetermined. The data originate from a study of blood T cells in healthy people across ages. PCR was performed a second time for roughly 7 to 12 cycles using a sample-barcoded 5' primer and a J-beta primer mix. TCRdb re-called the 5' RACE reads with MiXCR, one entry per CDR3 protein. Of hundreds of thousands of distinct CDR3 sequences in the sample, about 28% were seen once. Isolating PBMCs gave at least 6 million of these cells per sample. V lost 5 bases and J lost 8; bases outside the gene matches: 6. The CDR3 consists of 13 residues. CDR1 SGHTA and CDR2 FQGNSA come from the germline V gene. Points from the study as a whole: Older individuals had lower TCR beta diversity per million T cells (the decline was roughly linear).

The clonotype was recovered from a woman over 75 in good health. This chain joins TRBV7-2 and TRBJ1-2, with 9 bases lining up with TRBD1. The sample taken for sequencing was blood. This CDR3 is CASSTQGAQGYTF. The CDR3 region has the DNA TGTGCCAGCAGCACACAGGGGGCGCAAGGCTACACCTTC.